The 27 T cell receptor beta chains in this list originate from one sample, sequenced in a study of identical twins. TCRdb called the 5' RACE reads again in MiXCR, with one record for every CDR3 protein. In the table there are some 570,000 distinct CDR3 sequences, about 22% of which are singletons. The sample was also reused in another study, on yellow fever vaccine responses in identical twins.

The sample consisted of CD4+ T cells sorted from blood. These receptors were obtained from a woman under 30 in good health.

In DNA form, the CDR3 reads TGCAGTGCCATCCGGGACAGGGTTTTGGAGGAGCAGTACGTC. Translating gives CSAIRDRVLEEQYV. The rearrangement links TRBV20-1 to TRBJ2-7; 9 bases line up with TRBD1. After removal of 6 bases from V and 7 bases from J, the junction contained 13 bases not matched to a gene. The CDR3 totals 14 residues. The germline gives CDR1 DFQATT, CDR2 SNEGSKA (reference sequence).

The chain joins TRBV12-3 or TRBV12-4 to TRBJ1-2; D remains unclear. Trimming cost V 5 bases and J 7 bases, with 17 bases left between them. The CDR3 has 14 amino acids. CDR3 amino acids: CASSMTRSTGGYTF. The CDR3 DNA is TGTGCCAGCAGTATGACACGAAGTACGGGTGGCTACACCTTC.

This clonotype was found a few times. The chain links TRBV7-9 to TRBJ2-1; 10 positions match TRBD2. Germline CDR1 and CDR2: SEHNR and FQNEAQ (reference sequence). The junction had 7 bases not matched to a gene; V was cut back by 1 base and J by 4 bases. This CDR3 region has 17 residues. The CDR3 coding sequence is TGTGCCAGCAGCTTAGGGGGTCTAGCGGGAGTTTACAATGAGCAGTTCTTC. This translates into CASSLGGLAGVYNEQFF.

V usage is TRBV28 and J usage is TRBJ1-5, with TRBD1 as a possible D gene (5 bases). The CDR3 is 17 residues long. With 4 bases removed from V and 7 bases from J, the gap between germline ends came to 23 bases. Germline V CDR1 and CDR2: MDHEN, SYDVKM. The DNA for the CDR3 is TGTGCCAGCAGTTCCACCTACGGCAGGGCCGGGGACCAGCCCCAGCATTTT. Its translation: CASSSTYGRAGDQPQHF.

This clonotype appeared many times. The chain uses TRBV10-3 and TRBJ2-1; TRBD1 aligns across 7 bases. V shed 5 bases, J shed 4 bases, and the junction held 5 bases outside the gene matches. Germline loops: CDR1 ENHRY, CDR2 SYGVKD. The CDR3 length is 14 residues. This CDR3 is CAISLTGSYNEQFF. As DNA, the CDR3 is TGTGCCATCAGTTTGACAGGGTCGTACAATGAGCAGTTCTTC.

The gene calls are TRBV6-5 and TRBJ2-1; TRBD2 matches 10 bases. V gave up 0 bases and J gave up 0 bases; unmatched junction bases: 5. Looked up from germline, CDR1 is MNHEY and CDR2 is SVGAGI. CDR3 size: 18 residues. The CDR3 DNA reads as TGTGCCAGCAGTTACTCGGGGACTAGCGCCAGCTCCTACAATGAGCAGTTCTTC. Amino acid sequence: CASSYSGTSASSYNEQFF.

This chain uses TRBV29-1 with TRBJ2-3; D may match TRBD1 or TRBD2 (6 bases each). The CDR3 totals 14 residues. Trimming stripped 6 bases from V and 6 bases from J, with 19 bases between. Germline assignment: CDR1 SQVTM and CDR2 ANQGSEA. Here the CDR3 DNA reads TGCAGCGTCTCACCCGGGGGCACGGGGGATACGCAGTATTTT. It yields the protein CSVSPGGTGDTQYF.

This clonotype was observed a few times. This chain joins TRBV5-1 and TRBJ2-3; D may be TRBD2 (5 bases). V dropped 3 bases and J dropped 6 bases, with 11 bases sitting between them. The CDR3 has 13 residues. Germline V CDR1 and CDR2: SGHRS, YFSETQ. The CDR3 here is CASSSTSKDTQYF. CDR3 DNA sequence: TGCGCCAGCAGCTCAACTAGTAAGGATACGCAGTATTTT.

The chain combines TRBV15 with TRBJ2-2, with 9 bases aligning to TRBD2. The V segment lost 1 base and the J segment 3 bases; nucleotides outside the gene matches: 3. This CDR3 spans 16 amino acids. Looked up from germline, CDR1 is LNHNV and CDR2 is YYDKDF (reference sequence). In DNA form, the CDR3 reads TGTGCCACCAGCAGAGTTGGCGGGGGGGACACCGGGGAGCTGTTTTTT. It yields the protein CATSRVGGGDTGELFF.

This clonotype occurred many times. The V call is TRBV5-1, the J call TRBJ2-1, with 10 positions matching TRBD2. This CDR3 is built from 16 residues. The J segment lost 7 bases and the V segment lost 0 bases, leaving 7 bases of the junction unmatched. Germline V gene data show CDR1 as SGHRS and CDR2 as YFSETQ. In DNA, the CDR3 is TGCGCCAGCAGCTTGGTATCTAGCGGGAGTGGTAATGAGCAGTTCTTC. Amino acid sequence: CASSLVSSGSGNEQFF.

The chain links TRBV5-1 to TRBJ2-5; 9 bases match TRBD1. The CDR3 totals 14 residues. Per the germline V gene, CDR1 is SGHRS and CDR2 is YFSETQ. The V segment lost 4 bases and the J segment 5 bases; nucleotides outside the gene matches: 6. CDR3 loop: CASSQRQGDETQYF. The CDR3 DNA follows: TGCGCCAGCAGCCAAAGACAGGGGGATGAGACCCAGTACTTC.

This clonotype was counted only a few times. The chain uses TRBV3-1 and TRBJ2-1, with TRBD2 as a possible D gene (6 bases). This CDR3 region has 12 residues. Germline values: CDR1 LGHDT, CDR2 YNNKEL (reference sequence). The V end was cut by 8 bases, the J end by 4 bases, with 9 bases between. CDR3 bases: TGTGCCAGCCATAGCGGATACAATGAGCAGTTCTTC. Amino acids: CASHSGYNEQFF.

This sequence joins TRBV10-3 and TRBJ1-2; D is possibly TRBD1 (6 bases). V lost 0 bases and J 3 bases, leaving 14 bases between the germline ends. Looked up from germline, CDR1 is ENHRY and CDR2 is SYGVKD. This CDR3 has 16 residues. The CDR3 loop is CAISESIRPGDYGYTF. CDR3 DNA sequence: TGTGCCATCAGTGAGTCTATCAGGCCAGGGGACTATGGCTACACCTTC.

CDR3 DNA sequence: TGTGCCAGCAGCTCTACAGGGGCGGGCGAGCAGTACTTC. Translating it yields CASSSTGAGEQYF. The chain links TRBV7-2 to TRBJ2-7; 7 bases match TRBD1. The CDR3 runs to 13 residues. V was pared by 4 bases and J by 6 bases, with 6 bases of the junction left unmatched. The V gene's germline CDR1 is SGHTA and CDR2 FQGNSA.

V gene TRBV4-1 combines with J gene TRBJ2-7; TRBD2 matches 7 bases. Germline lookup yields CDR1 MGHRA and CDR2 YSYEKL. The CDR3 is 16 residues long. V lost 0 bases to trimming and J lost 1 base; unmatched junction nucleotides: 6. CDR3: CASSQDPAGLSYEQYF. The DNA for the CDR3 is TGCGCCAGCAGCCAAGATCCGGCGGGACTATCCTACGAGCAGTACTTC.

This chain connects TRBV12-3 or TRBV12-4 to TRBJ2-1, with 7 bases identical to TRBD1. V dropped 7 bases and J dropped 7; count of bases not matched to a gene: 10. This CDR3 region has 14 residues. DNA for the CDR3: TGTGCCAGCATTTGGACAGGAGAGGGAAATGAGCAGTTCTTC. Translating gives CASIWTGEGNEQFF.

The V and J genes are TRBV7-6 and TRBJ1-4; possibly TRBD1 for D (5 bases). Per the germline V gene, CDR1 is SGHVS and CDR2 is FNYEAQ. V lost 5 bases to trimming and J lost 1 base, with 8 bases between them. The CDR3 extends over 14 amino acids. This CDR3 reads CASSRQLTNEKLFF. The DNA for the CDR3 is TGTGCCAGCAGCCGACAGTTAACTAATGAAAAACTGTTTTTT.

The V gene is TRBV5-1, the J gene TRBJ2-7, with 11 bases identical to TRBD2. V was clipped by 4 bases and J by 0 bases; unmatched bases: 6. Per germline, CDR1 SGHRS and CDR2 YFSETQ. This CDR3 is 16 amino acids long. The CDR3 spells CASSPLTSGASYEQYF. In DNA, the CDR3 is TGCGCCAGCAGCCCATTGACTAGCGGGGCCTCCTACGAGCAGTACTTC.

This clonotype was picked up a small number of times. The chain is built from TRBV6-2 or TRBV6-3 and TRBJ2-2; TRBD2 aligns across 10 bases. This CDR3 comprises 19 residues. Germline V gene data show CDR1 as MNHEY and CDR2 as SVGEGT. V dropped 1 base and J dropped 3; count of bases not matched to a gene: 11. CDR3 residues: CASSYLAVAGGLDTGELFF. CDR3 DNA: TGTGCCAGCAGTTACTTAGCCGTAGCGGGAGGACTAGACACCGGGGAGCTGTTTTTT.

CDR3 sequence: CASSEGLQSYLNNEQFF. Here the CDR3 DNA reads TGTGCCAGCAGTGAAGGCCTACAGTCCTACTTAAACAATGAGCAGTTCTTC. The rearrangement links TRBV2 to TRBJ2-1; D is unclear. Germline CDR1 and CDR2: SNHLY and FYNNEI. Trimming pared 1 base from V and 5 bases from J, leaving 18 bases between. The length of the CDR3 is 17 residues.

The table lists this clonotype with a few counts. This chain uses TRBV5-5 with TRBJ2-7; tentatively, D is TRBD1 or TRBD2 (5 bases each). V gave up 1 base and J gave up 6 bases, with 14 bases separating them. Per the germline V gene, CDR1 is SGHKS and CDR2 is YYEKEE (reference sequence). The CDR3 extends over 14 amino acids. CDR3: CASSLWRAGGEQYF. The CDR3 DNA sequence: TGTGCCAGCAGCTTGTGGCGGGCTGGGGGCGAGCAGTACTTC.

This clonotype was seen only a few times. V gene TRBV20-1 combines with J gene TRBJ2-1; 10 nucleotides line up with TRBD1. This CDR3 has 13 amino acids. CDR1 DFQATT and CDR2 SNEGSKA come from the germline V gene (reference sequence). The V gene end was trimmed by 8 bases and the J gene end by 9 bases; junction bases not matched to a gene: 10. For the CDR3, the DNA is TGCAGTCGTTCCGGGACAGGGGCGGTTGAGCAGTTCTTC. It is translated as CSRSGTGAVEQFF.

CDR3 nucleotide sequence: TGCGCCAGCAGCAAGCCGGGACTAGCGTTAAGAGAGAGAGAGACCCAGTACTTC. Translation: CASSKPGLALRERETQYF. The V call is TRBV5-1, the J call TRBJ2-5, with 10 bases aligning to TRBD2. Germline V gene data show CDR1 as SGHRS and CDR2 as YFSETQ. Trimming removed 4 bases from V and 4 bases from J; junction bases left unmatched: 16. The CDR3 runs to 18 residues.

The V gene is TRBV24-1, the J gene TRBJ2-1; D gene uncertain. CDR3 length equals 14 residues. Trimming took off 10 bases at V and 0 bases at J, with 12 bases between the two ends. Germline V gene lookup returns CDR1 KGHDR and CDR2 SFDVKD. CDR3 protein: CATTHGPSYNEQFF. CDR3 nucleotides: TGTGCCACGACGCACGGGCCCTCCTACAATGAGCAGTTCTTC.

The rearrangement uses TRBV7-6 and TRBJ2-7; 11 bases match TRBD1. Germline-derived CDR1 and CDR2 are SGHVS and FNYEAQ. After removal of 5 bases from V and 2 bases from J, the junction contained 8 bases not matched to a gene. CDR3 length equals 16 residues. The chain's CDR3 is CASSRGQGGTPYEQYV. For the CDR3, the DNA is TGTGCCAGCAGCCGGGGACAGGGGGGGACCCCCTACGAGCAGTACGTC.

CDR3 region: CASSLSSIAGELFF. The CDR3 nucleotides read TGTGCCAGCAGTTTATCTAGCATCGCCGGGGAGCTGTTTTTT. This chain connects TRBV12-3 or TRBV12-4 to TRBJ2-2, with a weak D call TRBD2 (5 bases). The CDR3 has 14 residues. The V and J ends lost 2 bases and 6 bases respectively, with 10 bases between them.

V is TRBV6-1 and J is TRBJ2-1; TRBD1 or TRBD2 may be the D gene (5 bases each). CDR1 and CDR2 from the germline V gene are MNHNS and SASEGT. The CDR3 length is 16 residues. The ends were cut back, 7 bases at V and 8 bases at J, with 24 bases in the middle. The CDR3 DNA reads as TGTGCCAGCACCCATCAACTTGGGGCTAGAGGGTATGAGCAGTTCTTC. Translated, it gives CASTHQLGARGYEQFF.